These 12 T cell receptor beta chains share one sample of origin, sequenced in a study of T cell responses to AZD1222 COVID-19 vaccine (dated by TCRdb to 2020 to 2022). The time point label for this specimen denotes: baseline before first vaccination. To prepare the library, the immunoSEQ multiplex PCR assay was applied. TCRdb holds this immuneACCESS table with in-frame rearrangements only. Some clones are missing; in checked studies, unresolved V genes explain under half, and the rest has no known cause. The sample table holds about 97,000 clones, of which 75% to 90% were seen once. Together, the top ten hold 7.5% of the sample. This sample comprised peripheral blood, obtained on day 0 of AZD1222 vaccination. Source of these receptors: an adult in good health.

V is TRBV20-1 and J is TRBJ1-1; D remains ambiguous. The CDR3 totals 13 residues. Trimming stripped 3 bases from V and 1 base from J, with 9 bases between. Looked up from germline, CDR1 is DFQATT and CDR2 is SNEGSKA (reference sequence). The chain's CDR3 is CSASGSGNTEAFF. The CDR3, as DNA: TGCAGTGCTAGTGGGAGCGGGAACACTGAAGCTTTCTTT.

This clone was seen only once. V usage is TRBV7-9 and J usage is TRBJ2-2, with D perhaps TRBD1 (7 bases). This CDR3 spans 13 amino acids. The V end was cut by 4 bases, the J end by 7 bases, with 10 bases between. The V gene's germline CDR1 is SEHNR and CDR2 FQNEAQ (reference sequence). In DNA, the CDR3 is TGTGCCAGCAGCTCCCAGGGGGGCGGGGAGCTGTTTTTT. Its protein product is CASSSQGGGELFF.

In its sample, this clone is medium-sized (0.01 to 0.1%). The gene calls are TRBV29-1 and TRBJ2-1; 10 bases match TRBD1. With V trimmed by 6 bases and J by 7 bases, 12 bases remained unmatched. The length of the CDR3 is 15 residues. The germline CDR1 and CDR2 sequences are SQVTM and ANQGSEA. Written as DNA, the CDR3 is TGCAGCGTCCGATCGACAGGGGGCTTGGGGAATGAGCAGTTCTTC. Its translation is CSVRSTGGLGNEQFF.

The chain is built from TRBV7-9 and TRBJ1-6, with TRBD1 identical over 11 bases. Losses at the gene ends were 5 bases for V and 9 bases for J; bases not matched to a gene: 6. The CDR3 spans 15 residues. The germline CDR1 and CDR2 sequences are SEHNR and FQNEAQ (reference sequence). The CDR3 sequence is CASSPGQGASSPLHF. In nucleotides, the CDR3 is TGTGCCAGCAGCCCAGGACAGGGGGCAAGTTCACCCCTCCACTTT.

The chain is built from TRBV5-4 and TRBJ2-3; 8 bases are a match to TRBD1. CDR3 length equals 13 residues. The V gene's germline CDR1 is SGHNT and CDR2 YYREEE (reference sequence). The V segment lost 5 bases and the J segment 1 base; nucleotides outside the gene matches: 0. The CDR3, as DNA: TGTGCCAGCAGGGACAGGGGCACAGATACGCAGTATTTT. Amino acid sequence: CASRDRGTDTQYF.

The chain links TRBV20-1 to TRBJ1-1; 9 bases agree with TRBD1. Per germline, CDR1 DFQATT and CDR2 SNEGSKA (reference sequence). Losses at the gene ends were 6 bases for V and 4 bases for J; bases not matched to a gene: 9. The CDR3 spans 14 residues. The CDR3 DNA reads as TGCAGTGCGAGTCGGACAGGGGAGGCCACTGAAGCTTTCTTT. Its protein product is CSASRTGEATEAFF.

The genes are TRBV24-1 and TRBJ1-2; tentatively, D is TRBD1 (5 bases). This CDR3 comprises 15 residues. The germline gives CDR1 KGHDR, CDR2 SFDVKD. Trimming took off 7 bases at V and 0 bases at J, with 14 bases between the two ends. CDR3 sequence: CATREGDSPNYGYTF. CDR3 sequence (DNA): TGTGCCACCAGGGAAGGAGACAGCCCTAACTATGGCTACACCTTC.

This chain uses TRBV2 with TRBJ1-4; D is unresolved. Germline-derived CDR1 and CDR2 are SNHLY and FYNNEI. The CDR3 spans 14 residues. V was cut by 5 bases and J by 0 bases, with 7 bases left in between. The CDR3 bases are TGTGCCAGCAGTTACAGCGCAACTAATGAAAAACTGTTTTTT. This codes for CASSYSATNEKLFF.

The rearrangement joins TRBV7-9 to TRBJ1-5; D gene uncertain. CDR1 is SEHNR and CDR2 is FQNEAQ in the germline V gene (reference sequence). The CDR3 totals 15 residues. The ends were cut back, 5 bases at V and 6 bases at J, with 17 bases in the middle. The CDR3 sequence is CASSPPGMGGQPQHF. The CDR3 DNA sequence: TGTGCCAGCAGCCCGCCGGGGATGGGAGGTCAGCCCCAGCATTTT.

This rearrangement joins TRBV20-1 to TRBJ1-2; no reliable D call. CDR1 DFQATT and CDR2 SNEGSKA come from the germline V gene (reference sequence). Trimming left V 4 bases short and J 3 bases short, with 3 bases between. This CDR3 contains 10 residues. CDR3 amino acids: CSATHYGYTF. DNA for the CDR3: TGCAGTGCTACCCACTATGGCTACACCTTC.

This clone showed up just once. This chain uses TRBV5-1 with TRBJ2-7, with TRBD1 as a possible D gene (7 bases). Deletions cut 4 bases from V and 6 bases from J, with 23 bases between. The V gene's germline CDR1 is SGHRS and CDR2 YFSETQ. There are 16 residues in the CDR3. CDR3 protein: CASSAGPTGDWGEQYF. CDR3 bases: TGCGCCAGCAGCGCCGGTCCCACAGGGGACTGGGGCGAGCAGTACTTC.

In DNA form, the CDR3 reads TGTGCCAGCAGCCCAGGCGGGACAGCTTCCTACAATGAGCAGTTCTTC. This gives the protein CASSPGGTASYNEQFF. J is TRBJ2-1 and V is TRBV28, with D possibly being TRBD1 (7 bases). This CDR3 is 16 amino acids long. From germline, CDR1 is MDHEN and CDR2 SYDVKM. Trimming cost V 6 bases and J 1 base, with 16 bases left between them.